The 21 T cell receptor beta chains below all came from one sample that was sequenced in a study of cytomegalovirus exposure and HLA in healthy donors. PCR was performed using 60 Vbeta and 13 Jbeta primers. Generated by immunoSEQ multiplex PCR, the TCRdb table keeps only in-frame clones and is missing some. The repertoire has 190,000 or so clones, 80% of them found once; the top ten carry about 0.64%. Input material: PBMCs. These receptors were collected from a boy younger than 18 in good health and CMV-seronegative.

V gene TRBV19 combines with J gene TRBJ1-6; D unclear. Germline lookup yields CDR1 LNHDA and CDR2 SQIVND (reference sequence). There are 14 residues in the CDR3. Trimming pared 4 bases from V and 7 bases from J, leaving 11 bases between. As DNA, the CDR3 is TGTGCCAGTAGTAAAGGACTCGCGAATTCACCCCTCCACTTT. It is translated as CASSKGLANSPLHF.

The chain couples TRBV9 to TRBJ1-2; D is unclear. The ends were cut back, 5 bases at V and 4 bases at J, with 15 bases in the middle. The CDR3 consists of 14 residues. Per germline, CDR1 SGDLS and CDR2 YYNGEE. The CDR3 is CASRGGGQSYGYTF. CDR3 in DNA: TGTGCCAGCAGGGGCGGAGGGCAGAGCTATGGCTACACCTTC.

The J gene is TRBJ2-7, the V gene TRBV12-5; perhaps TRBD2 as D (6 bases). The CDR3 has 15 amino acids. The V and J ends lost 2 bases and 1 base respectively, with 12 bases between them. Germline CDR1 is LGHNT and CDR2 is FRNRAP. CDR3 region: CASGLPRGGSYEQYF. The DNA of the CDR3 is TGTGCTAGTGGTTTGCCCCGTGGGGGGTCCTACGAGCAGTACTTC.

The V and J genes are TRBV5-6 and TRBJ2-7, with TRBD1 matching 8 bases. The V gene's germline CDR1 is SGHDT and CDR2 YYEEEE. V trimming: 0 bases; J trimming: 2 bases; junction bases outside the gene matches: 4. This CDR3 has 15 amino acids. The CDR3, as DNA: TGTGCCAGCAGCTTGGCCGACAGGGGACCCTACGAGCAGTACTTC. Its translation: CASSLADRGPYEQYF.

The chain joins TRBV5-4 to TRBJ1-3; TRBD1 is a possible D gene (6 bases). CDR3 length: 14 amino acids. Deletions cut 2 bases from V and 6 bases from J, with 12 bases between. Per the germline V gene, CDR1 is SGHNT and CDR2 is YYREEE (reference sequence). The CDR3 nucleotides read TGTGCCAGCAGCTTACAGGGCTTAGAAAACACCATATATTTT. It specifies CASSLQGLENTIYF.

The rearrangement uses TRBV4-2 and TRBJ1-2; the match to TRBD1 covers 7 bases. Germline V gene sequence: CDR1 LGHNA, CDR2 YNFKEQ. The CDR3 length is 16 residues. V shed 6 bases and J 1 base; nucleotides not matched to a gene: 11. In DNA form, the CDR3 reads TGTGCCAGCAGATACAAACAGGGGACAAATAACTATGGCTACACCTTC. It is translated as CASRYKQGTNNYGYTF.

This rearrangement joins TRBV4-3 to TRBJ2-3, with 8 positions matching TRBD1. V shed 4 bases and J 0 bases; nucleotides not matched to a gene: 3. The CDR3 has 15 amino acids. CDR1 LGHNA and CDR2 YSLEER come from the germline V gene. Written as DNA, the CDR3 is TGCGCCAGCAGCCTGGACAGGGCAAGCACAGATACGCAGTATTTT. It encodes CASSLDRASTDTQYF.

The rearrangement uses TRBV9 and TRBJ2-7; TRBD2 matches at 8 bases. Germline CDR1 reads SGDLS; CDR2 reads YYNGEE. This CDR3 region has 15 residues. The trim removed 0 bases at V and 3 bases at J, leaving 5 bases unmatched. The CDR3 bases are TGTGCCAGCAGCGTAGAGTCTAGCGGGTTCTACGAGCAGTACTTC. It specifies CASSVESSGFYEQYF. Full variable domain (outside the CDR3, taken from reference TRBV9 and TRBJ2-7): DSGVTQTPKHLITATGQRVTLRCSPRSGDLSVYWYQQSLDQGLQFLIQYYNGEERAKGNILERFSAQQFPDLHSELNLSSLELGDSALYFCASSVESSGFYEQYFGPGTRLTVT.

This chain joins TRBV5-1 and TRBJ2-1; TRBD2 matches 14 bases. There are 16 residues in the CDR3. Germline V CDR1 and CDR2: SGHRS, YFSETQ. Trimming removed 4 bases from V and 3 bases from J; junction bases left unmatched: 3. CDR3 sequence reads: CASSIGTSGGYNEQFF. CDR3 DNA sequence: TGCGCCAGCAGCATAGGGACTAGCGGGGGCTACAATGAGCAGTTCTTC.

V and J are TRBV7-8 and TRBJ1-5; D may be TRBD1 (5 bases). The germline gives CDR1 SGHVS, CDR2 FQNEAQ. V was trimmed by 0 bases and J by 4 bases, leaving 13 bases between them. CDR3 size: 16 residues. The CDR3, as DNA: TGTGCCAGCAGCTTAGCACGTCAGGGTTGGAATCAGCCCCAGCATTTT. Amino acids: CASSLARQGWNQPQHF.

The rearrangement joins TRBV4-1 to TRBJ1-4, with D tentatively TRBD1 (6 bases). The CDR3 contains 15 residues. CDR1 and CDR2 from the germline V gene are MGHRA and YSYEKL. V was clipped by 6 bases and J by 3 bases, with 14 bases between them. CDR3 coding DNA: TGCGCCAGCAGTCGTGCCAGGACAGCTAATGAAAAACTGTTTTTT. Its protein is CASSRARTANEKLFF.

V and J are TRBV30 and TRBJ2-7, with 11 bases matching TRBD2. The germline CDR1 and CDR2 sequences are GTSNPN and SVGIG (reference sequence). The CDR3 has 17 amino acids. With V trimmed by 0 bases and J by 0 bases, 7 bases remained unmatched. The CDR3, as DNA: TGTGCCTGGAGTGTAGTTAGCGGGAGGGCCAGCTCCTACGAGCAGTACTTC. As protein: CAWSVVSGRASSYEQYF.

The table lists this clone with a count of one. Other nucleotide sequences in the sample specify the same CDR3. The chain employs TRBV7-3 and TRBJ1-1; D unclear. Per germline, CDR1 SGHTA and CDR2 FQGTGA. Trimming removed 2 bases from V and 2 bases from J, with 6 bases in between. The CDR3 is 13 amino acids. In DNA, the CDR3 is TGTGCCAGCAGCTTATCTTCCAACACTGAAGCTTTCTTT. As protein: CASSLSSNTEAFF.

Written as DNA, the CDR3 is TGTGCCAGCATCCCGGGACTAGCGGGGGGGCGAGGTGAGCAGTTCTTC. Residues: CASIPGLAGGRGEQFF. The V and J genes are TRBV2 and TRBJ2-1, with TRBD2 identical over 16 bases. V lost 7 bases, J lost 9 bases, and 9 bases stayed unmatched. Germline V gene lookup returns CDR1 SNHLY and CDR2 FYNNEI. CDR3 length: 16 residues.

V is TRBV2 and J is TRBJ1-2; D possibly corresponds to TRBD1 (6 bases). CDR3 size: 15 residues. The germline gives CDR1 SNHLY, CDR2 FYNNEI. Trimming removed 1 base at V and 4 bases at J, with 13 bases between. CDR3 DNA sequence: TGTGCCAGCAGTGAAGACGGGACACCGACCTATGGCTACACCTTC. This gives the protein CASSEDGTPTYGYTF.

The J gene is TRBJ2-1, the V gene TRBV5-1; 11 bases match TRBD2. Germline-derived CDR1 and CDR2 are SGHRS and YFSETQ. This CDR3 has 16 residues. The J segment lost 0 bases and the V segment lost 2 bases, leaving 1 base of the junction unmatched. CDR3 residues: CASSLLAGVSYNEQFF. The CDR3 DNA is TGCGCCAGCAGCTTACTAGCGGGGGTCTCCTACAATGAGCAGTTCTTC. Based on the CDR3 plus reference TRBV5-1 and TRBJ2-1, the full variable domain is KAGVTQTPRYLIKTRGQQVTLSCSPISGHRSVSWYQQTPGQGLQFLFEYFSETQRNKGNFPGRFSGRQFSNSRSEMNVSTLELGDSALYLCASSLLAGVSYNEQFFGPGTRLTVL.

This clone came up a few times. The CDR3 region has the DNA TGTGCCAGCACCCCCGGGGGGGTAAGGACTGAAGCTTTCTTT. It codes for CASTPGGVRTEAFF. This chain links TRBV7-2 with TRBJ1-1, with D possibly matching TRBD1 (5 bases). The CDR3 loop spans 14 amino acids. Per germline, CDR1 SGHTA and CDR2 FQGNSA. Trimming stripped 7 bases from V and 5 bases from J, with 17 bases between.

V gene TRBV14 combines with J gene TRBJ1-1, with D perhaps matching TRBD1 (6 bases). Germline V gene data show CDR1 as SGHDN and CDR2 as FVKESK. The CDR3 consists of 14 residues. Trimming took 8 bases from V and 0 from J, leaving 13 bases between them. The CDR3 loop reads CASSEGHLNTEAFF. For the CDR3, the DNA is TGTGCCAGCTCCGAGGGACACCTGAACACTGAAGCTTTCTTT.

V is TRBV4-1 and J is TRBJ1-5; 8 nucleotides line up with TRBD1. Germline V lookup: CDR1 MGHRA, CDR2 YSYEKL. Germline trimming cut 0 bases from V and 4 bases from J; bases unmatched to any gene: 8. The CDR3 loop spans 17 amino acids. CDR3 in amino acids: CASSQDLPRGLNQPQHF. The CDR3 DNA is TGCGCCAGCAGCCAAGATCTCCCCAGGGGGCTGAATCAGCCCCAGCATTTT.

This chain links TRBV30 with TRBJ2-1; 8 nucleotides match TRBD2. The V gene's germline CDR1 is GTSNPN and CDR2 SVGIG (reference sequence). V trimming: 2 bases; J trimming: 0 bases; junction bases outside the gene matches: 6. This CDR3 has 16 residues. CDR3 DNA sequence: TGTGCCTGGAGTCCGACTAGCGTCTTCTCCTACAATGAGCAGTTCTTC. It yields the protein CAWSPTSVFSYNEQFF.

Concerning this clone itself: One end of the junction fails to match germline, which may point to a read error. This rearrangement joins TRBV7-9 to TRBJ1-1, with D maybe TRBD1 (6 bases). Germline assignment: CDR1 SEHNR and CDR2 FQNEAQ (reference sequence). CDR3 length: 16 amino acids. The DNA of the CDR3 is TGTTCCAGCAGCCCCCGAGGCGGGGGCTGGGACACTGAAGCTTTCTTT. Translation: CSSSPRGGGWDTEAFF.